Following are 8 T cell receptor beta chains from one sample sequenced in a study of cytomegalovirus exposure and HLA in healthy donors. Sequencing was performed with immunoSEQ multiplex PCR; in TCRdb, only in-frame clones are kept and a portion is missing. This table holds approximately 71,000 clones, approximately 94% found once. The sequencing sample was made of PBMCs. The receptors stem from a woman aged 18-29 years in good health and CMV-seronegative.

J is TRBJ2-3 and V is TRBV27, with D possibly TRBD1 on 5 matching bases. V lost 6 bases and J 5 bases, leaving 18 bases between the germline ends. Germline V gene data show CDR1 as MNHEY and CDR2 as SMNVEV (reference sequence). The CDR3 spans 15 residues. The CDR3 loop reads CASSSLLLGQDTQYF. CDR3 bases: TGTGCCAGCAGCTCTCTTCTCTTGGGGCAAGATACGCAGTATTTT.

This clone was seen once. The rearrangement joins TRBV5-6 to TRBJ1-1; D uncertain. Trimming took off 0 bases at V and 7 bases at J, with 10 bases between the two ends. This CDR3 has 13 residues. CDR1 and CDR2 (germline): SGHDT, YYEEEE. Written as DNA, the CDR3 is TGTGCCAGCAGCTTGGGAGTTGGAGATGAAGCTTTCTTT. It yields the protein CASSLGVGDEAFF.

The V gene is TRBV19, the J gene TRBJ2-1, with TRBD2 identical over 15 bases. The CDR3 sequence is 18 residues long. V gave up 3 bases and J gave up 0 bases; unmatched junction bases: 3. Germline V gene data show CDR1 as LNHDA and CDR2 as SQIVND (reference sequence). The CDR3 nucleotides are TGTGCCAGTAGTATTGGACTAGCGGGAGGGGGCTCCTACAATGAGCAGTTCTTC. It codes for CASSIGLAGGGSYNEQFF.

The chain combines TRBV6-1 with TRBJ1-1, with TRBD1 matching over 7 bases. The CDR3 totals 12 residues. Germline V CDR1 and CDR2: MNHNS, SASEGT. The V and J ends lost 7 bases and 8 bases, in that order; junction bases with no gene match: 7. The chain's CDR3 is CASTPGQAEAFF. The CDR3 nucleotides are TGTGCCAGCACCCCAGGACAGGCGGAAGCTTTCTTT.

The V call is TRBV7-9, the J call TRBJ2-7; D unclear. The CDR3 has 14 amino acids. Germline V gene sequence: CDR1 SEHNR, CDR2 FQNEAQ (reference sequence). Trimming stripped 2 bases from V and 5 bases from J, with 13 bases between. CDR3 loop: CASSLSERLDEQYF. The CDR3 coding sequence is TGTGCCAGCAGCTTAAGTGAGCGCCTCGACGAGCAGTACTTC.

The chain couples TRBV10-3 to TRBJ1-1, with TRBD1 as a possible D gene (5 bases). Germline V gives CDR1 ENHRY, CDR2 SYGVKD. CDR3 size: 14 residues. Trimming took 0 bases from V and 1 from J, leaving 6 bases between them. The DNA for the CDR3 is TGTGCCATCAGTGAGTCTACAGGGAACACTGAAGCTTTCTTT. Encoded protein: CAISESTGNTEAFF.

The J gene is TRBJ2-1, the V gene TRBV5-1; maybe TRBD2 (6 bases). V shed 3 bases and J shed 1 base, with 14 bases lying between them. CDR1 is SGHRS and CDR2 is YFSETQ in the germline V gene. This CDR3 comprises 16 residues. CDR3 in amino acids: CASSWGPGGSYNEQFF. CDR3 DNA: TGCGCCAGCAGCTGGGGTCCCGGGGGTTCCTACAATGAGCAGTTCTTC.

The V call is TRBV27, the J call TRBJ2-1; 7 bases align to TRBD2. The germline CDR1 and CDR2 sequences are MNHEY and SMNVEV (reference sequence). The junction had 6 bases not matched to a gene; V was cut back by 8 bases and J by 2 bases. The CDR3 has 14 amino acids. In nucleotides, the CDR3 is TGTGCCAGCTGCCGCGGGAGTACCTACAATGAGCAGTTCTTC. Translation: CASCRGSTYNEQFF.